This T cell receptor (beta chain) was identified in a study of vaccination and CD4 T cells after COVID-19. The Oncomine TCR Beta short-read assay was what sequenced the DNA obtained from cultured CD4+ T cells. TCRdb re-called the PCR reads through MiXCR, storing one row per CDR3 protein. The table records around 15,000 distinct CDR3 sequences, 50% to 65% of them present only once. As to treatment: roughly nine-day PBMC culture with coronavirus spike peptide pools or control peptides (ViraFEST assay). TCRs were sequenced by ViraFEST after antigen-specific T cells had been expanded with peptide pools. Culture conditions combined around 2 million PBMCs per well with 9.5 to 10 IU/ml IL-2 and 8.5 to 10 ug/ml peptide pools. This CDR3 region has 14 residues. The germline gives CDR1 SNHLY, CDR2 FYNNEI. V shed 4 bases, J shed 2 bases, and the junction held 5 bases outside the gene matches. Of note for this clonotype: The antigen is not known.

The sample in question was CD4+ T cells from blood, cultured in vitro, obtained before SARS-CoV-2 vaccination. The TCR was taken from a human donor who had recovered from COVID-19. This sequence joins TRBV2 and TRBJ2-7; TRBD1 agrees at 7 bases. Here the CDR3 DNA reads TGTGCCAGCAGTGGACAGGGTTCTACCTACGAGCAGTACTTC. Translating it yields CASSGQGSTYEQYF. The variable domain in full, completed from reference TRBV2 and TRBJ2-7, reads EPEVTQTPSHQVTQMGQEVILRCVPISNHLYFYWYRQILGQKVEFLVSFYNNEISEKSEIFDDQFSVERPDGSNFTLKIRSTKLEDSAMYFCASSGQGSTYEQYFGPGTRLTVT.